This entry lists 8 T cell receptor beta chains sequenced from one sample in a study of cytomegalovirus exposure and HLA in healthy donors. PCR amplification relied on 60 Vbeta primers (plus 13 Jbeta primers). Measured with immunoSEQ multiplex PCR; TCRdb has only the in-frame clones, and not every one. The data contain approximately 170,000 clones, more than 75% of them singletons. Material for sequencing was PBMCs. These receptors were obtained from a man between 25 and 39 years old in good health and CMV-seropositive.

This chain links TRBV6-1 with TRBJ1-2, with 7 bases matching TRBD1. CDR1 is MNHNS, CDR2 SASEGT, per germline. This CDR3 region has 13 residues. Losses at the gene ends were 6 bases for V and 3 bases for J; bases not matched to a gene: 4. CDR3 sequence (DNA): TGTGCCAGCAGCCCAGACAGGGACTATGGCTACACCTTC. Encoded protein: CASSPDRDYGYTF.

The chain combines TRBV2 with TRBJ2-1; 8 bases are a match to TRBD1. CDR3 size: 16 residues. In germline, CDR1 is SNHLY, CDR2 FYNNEI. Trimming cost V 0 bases and J 2 bases; bases outside gene matches: 3. The CDR3 loop reads CASSEARDRPYNEQFF. CDR3 DNA sequence: TGTGCCAGCAGTGAAGCGCGGGACAGGCCCTACAATGAGCAGTTCTTC.

This clone was seen a few times. The chain uses TRBV6-1 and TRBJ2-5, with TRBD1 matching over 10 bases. This CDR3 spans 16 amino acids. The J segment lost 3 bases and the V segment lost 4 bases, leaving 8 bases of the junction unmatched. CDR1 and CDR2 (germline): MNHNS, SASEGT. This CDR3 is CASSALSGTGEETQYF. Written as DNA, the CDR3 is TGTGCCAGCAGTGCACTCTCCGGGACAGGGGAAGAGACCCAGTACTTC.

J is TRBJ2-3 and V is TRBV7-3; a weak D match, TRBD2 (6 bases). This CDR3 spans 13 amino acids. Germline V CDR1 and CDR2: SGHTA, FQGTGA. V lost 7 bases and J lost 1, with 9 bases in between. CDR3: CASNGGGTDTQYF. Written as DNA, the CDR3 is TGTGCCAGCAATGGAGGGGGCACAGATACGCAGTATTTT.

This chain links TRBV5-1 with TRBJ2-3; 10 bases agree with TRBD2. The germline V gene has CDR1 SGHRS and CDR2 YFSETQ. Germline trimming cut 4 bases from V and 4 bases from J; bases unmatched to any gene: 9. The CDR3 totals 16 residues. The CDR3 bases are TGCGCCAGCAGCATGTTAGCGGGAGGAGGGGCAGATACGCAGTATTTT. This sequence encodes CASSMLAGGGADTQYF. Variable domain in full (rest from reference TRBV5-1 and TRBJ2-3): KAGVTQTPRYLIKTRGQQVTLSCSPISGHRSVSWYQQTPGQGLQFLFEYFSETQRNKGNFPGRFSGRQFSNSRSEMNVSTLELGDSALYLCASSMLAGGGADTQYFGPGTRLTVL.

This CDR3 is CASSLAPGLAGEAGELFF. CDR3 nucleotides: TGTGCCAGCAGCTTAGCCCCCGGACTAGCGGGAGAGGCCGGGGAGCTGTTTTTT. This sequence joins TRBV7-2 and TRBJ2-2; 13 positions agree with TRBD2. The CDR3 covers 18 residues. The ends lost 0 bases at V and 6 bases at J; junction bases unmatched: 7. Germline-derived CDR1 and CDR2 are SGHTA and FQGNSA. The full variable domain, completed using reference TRBV7-2 and TRBJ2-2, is GAGVSQSPSNKVTEKGKDVELRCDPISGHTALYWYRQSLGQGLEFLIYFQGNSAPDKSGLPSDRFSAERTGGSVSTLTIQRTQQEDSAVYLCASSLAPGLAGEAGELFFGEGSRLTVL.

This clone appeared a single time. This chain joins TRBV9 and TRBJ2-2, with D uncertain. The germline CDR1 and CDR2 sequences are SGDLS and YYNGEE. The CDR3 has 15 residues. With 0 bases removed from V and 1 base from J, the gap between germline ends came to 7 bases. CDR3 protein: CASSVGARNTGELFF. The CDR3 coding sequence is TGTGCCAGCAGCGTAGGGGCCAGGAACACCGGGGAGCTGTTTTTT.

There are a few counts of this clone. This rearrangement joins TRBV18 to TRBJ1-3; D might be TRBD1 (5 bases). The germline V and J ends were trimmed by 5 bases and 0 bases, with 14 bases remaining between them. This CDR3 is built from 16 residues. CDR1 is KGHSH and CDR2 is LQKENI in the germline V gene. The CDR3 protein is CASSDLTGDSGNTIYF. The CDR3 region has the DNA TGTGCCAGCTCAGACCTTACAGGCGACTCTGGAAACACCATATATTTT.